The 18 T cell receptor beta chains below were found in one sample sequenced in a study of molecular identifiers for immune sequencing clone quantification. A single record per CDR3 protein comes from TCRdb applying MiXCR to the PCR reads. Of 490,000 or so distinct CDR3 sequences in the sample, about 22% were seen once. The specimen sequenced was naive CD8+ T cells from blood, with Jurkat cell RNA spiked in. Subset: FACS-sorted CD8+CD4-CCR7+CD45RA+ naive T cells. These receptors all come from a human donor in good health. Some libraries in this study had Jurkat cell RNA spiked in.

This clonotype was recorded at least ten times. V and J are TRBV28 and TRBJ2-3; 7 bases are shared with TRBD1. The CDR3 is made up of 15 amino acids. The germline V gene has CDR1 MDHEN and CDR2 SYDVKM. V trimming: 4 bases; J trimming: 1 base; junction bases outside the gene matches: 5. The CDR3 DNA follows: TGTGCCAGCAGTTGGGGACAGTCCCGCACAGATACGCAGTATTTT. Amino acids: CASSWGQSRTDTQYF. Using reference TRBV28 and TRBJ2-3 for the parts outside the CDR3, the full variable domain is DVKVTQSSRYLVKRTGEKVFLECVQDMDHENMFWYRQDPGLGLRLIYFSYDVKMKEKGDIPEGYSVSREKKERFSLILESASTNQTSMYLCASSWGQSRTDTQYFGPGTRLTVL.

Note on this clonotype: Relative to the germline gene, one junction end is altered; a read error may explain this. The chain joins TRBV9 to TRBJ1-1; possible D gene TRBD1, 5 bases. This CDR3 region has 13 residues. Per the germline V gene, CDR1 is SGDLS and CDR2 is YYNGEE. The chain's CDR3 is CASSVDVGTGAFF. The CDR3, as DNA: TGTGCCAGCAGCGTAGATGTCGGGACTGGAGCTTTCTTT.

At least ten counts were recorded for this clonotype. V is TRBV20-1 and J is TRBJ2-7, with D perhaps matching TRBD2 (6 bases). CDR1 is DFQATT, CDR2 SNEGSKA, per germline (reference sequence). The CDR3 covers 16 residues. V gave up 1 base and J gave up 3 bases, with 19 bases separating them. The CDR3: CSARVSGLATHYEQYF. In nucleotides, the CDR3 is TGCAGTGCTAGAGTAAGCGGGCTTGCTACCCACTACGAGCAGTACTTC.

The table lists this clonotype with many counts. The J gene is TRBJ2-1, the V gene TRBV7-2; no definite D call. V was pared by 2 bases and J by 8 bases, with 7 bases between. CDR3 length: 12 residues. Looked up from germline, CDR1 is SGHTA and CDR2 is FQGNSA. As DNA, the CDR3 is TGTGCCAGCAGCTTAATAAGCGATGAGCAGTTCTTC. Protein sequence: CASSLISDEQFF.

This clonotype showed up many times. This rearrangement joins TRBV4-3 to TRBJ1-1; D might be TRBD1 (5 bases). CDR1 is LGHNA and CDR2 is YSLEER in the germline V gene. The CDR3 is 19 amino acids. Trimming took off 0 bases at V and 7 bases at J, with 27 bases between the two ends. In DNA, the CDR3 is TGCGCCAGCAGCCAAGATAAAGGTCTTTGGGGTACCGGGGGGAGTGAAGCTTTCTTT. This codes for CASSQDKGLWGTGGSEAFF.

This chain's CDR3 is CASSRLRGPNTEAFF. The CDR3 DNA is TGCGCCAGCAGCCGGTTGAGGGGGCCAAACACTGAAGCTTTCTTT. The chain couples TRBV4-1 to TRBJ1-1, with 7 bases lining up with TRBD1. Trimming removed 4 bases from V and 2 bases from J; junction bases left unmatched: 7. CDR3 length: 15 residues. Germline V gene sequence: CDR1 MGHRA, CDR2 YSYEKL.

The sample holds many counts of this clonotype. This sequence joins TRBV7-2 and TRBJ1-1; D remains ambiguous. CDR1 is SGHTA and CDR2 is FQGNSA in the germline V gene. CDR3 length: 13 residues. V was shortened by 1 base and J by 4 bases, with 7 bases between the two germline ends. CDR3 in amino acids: CASSLGRFTEAFF. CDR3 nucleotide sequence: TGTGCCAGCAGCTTAGGGCGGTTCACTGAAGCTTTCTTT.

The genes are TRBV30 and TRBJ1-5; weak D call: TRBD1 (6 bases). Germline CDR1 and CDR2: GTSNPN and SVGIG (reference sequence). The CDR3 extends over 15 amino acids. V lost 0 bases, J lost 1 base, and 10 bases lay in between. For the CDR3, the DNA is TGTGCCTGGAGTGTGGGGGCCGGCAGCAATCAGCCCCAGCATTTT. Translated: CAWSVGAGSNQPQHF. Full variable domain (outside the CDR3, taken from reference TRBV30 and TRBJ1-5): SQTIHQWPATLVQPVGSPLSLECTVEGTSNPNLYWYRQAAGRGLQLLFYSVGIGQISSEVPQNLSASRPQDRQFILSSKKLLLSDSGFYLCAWSVGAGSNQPQHFGDGTRLSIL.

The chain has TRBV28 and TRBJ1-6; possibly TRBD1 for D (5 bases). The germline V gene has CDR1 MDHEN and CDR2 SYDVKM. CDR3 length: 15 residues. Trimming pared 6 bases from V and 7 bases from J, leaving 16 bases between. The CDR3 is CASSPVGGGNSPLHF. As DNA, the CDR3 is TGTGCCAGCAGCCCCGTCGGGGGTGGGAATTCACCCCTCCACTTT.

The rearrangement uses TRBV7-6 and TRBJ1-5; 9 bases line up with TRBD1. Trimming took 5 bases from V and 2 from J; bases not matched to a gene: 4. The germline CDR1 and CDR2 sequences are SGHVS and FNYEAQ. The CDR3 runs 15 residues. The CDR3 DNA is TGTGCCAGCAGCCCCGGACAGGGGCGCAATCAGCCCCAGCATTTT. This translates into CASSPGQGRNQPQHF.

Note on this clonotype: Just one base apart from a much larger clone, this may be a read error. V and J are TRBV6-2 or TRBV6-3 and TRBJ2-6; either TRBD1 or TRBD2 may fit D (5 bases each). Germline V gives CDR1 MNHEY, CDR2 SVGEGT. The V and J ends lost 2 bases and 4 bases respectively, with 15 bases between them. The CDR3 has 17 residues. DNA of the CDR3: TGTGCCAGCAGTTACCCACTTGACGGGGCAGGGGCCAACGTCCTGACTTTC. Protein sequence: CASSYPLDGAGANVLTF.

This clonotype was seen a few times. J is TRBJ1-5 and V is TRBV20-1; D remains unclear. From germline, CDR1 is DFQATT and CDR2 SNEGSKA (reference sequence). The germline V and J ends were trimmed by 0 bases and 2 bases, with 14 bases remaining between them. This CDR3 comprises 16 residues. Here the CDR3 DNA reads TGCAGTGCTAGAGATCGCGGCAGGAGTGGCAATCAGCCCCAGCATTTT. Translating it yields CSARDRGRSGNQPQHF.

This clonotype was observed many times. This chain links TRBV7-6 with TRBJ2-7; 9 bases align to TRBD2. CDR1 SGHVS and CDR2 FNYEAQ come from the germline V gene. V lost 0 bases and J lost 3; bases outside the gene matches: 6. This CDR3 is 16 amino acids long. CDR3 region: CASSLASSGTLYEQYF. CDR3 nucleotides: TGTGCCAGCAGCTTAGCTTCTAGCGGGACGCTCTACGAGCAGTACTTC.

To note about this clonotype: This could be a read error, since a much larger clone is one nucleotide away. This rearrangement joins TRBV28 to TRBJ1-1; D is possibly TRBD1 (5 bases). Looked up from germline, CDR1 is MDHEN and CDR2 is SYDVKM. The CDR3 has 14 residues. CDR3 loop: CVSIVGQLNTEAFF. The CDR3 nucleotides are TGTGTCAGCATCGTGGGGCAGCTGAACACTGAAGCTTTCTTT.

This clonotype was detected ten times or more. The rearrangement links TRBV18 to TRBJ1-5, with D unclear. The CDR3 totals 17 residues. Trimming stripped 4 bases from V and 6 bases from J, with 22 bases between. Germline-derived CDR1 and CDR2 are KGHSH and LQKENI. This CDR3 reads CASSRKGFGELVQPQHF. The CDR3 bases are TGTGCCAGCTCACGTAAGGGATTCGGGGAGCTAGTTCAGCCCCAGCATTTT.

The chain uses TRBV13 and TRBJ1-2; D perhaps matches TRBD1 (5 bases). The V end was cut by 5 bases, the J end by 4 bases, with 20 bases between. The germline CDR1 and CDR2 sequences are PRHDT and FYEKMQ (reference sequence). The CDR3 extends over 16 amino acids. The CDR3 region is CASSPRRLGLAYGYTF. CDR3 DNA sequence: TGTGCCAGCAGCCCAAGAAGGCTGGGACTTGCCTATGGCTACACCTTC.

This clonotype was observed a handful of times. CDR3 sequence: CSARDVAGPDYEQYF. CDR3 DNA: TGCAGTGCTAGAGATGTTGCGGGACCGGACTACGAGCAGTACTTC. The rearrangement joins TRBV20-1 to TRBJ2-7; D might be TRBD2 (6 bases). Per germline, CDR1 DFQATT and CDR2 SNEGSKA (reference sequence). Trimming removed 0 bases at V and 3 bases at J, with 15 bases between. The CDR3 is 15 residues long.

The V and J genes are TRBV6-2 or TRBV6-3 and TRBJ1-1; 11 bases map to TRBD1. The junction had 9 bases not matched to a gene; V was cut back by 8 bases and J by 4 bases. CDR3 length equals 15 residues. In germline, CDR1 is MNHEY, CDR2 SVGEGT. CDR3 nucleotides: TGTGCCAGCGCATCAACCGGGACAGGGGGCACTGAAGCTTTCTTT. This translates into CASASTGTGGTEAFF.